Presented here are 19 T cell receptor beta chains from one specimen sequenced in a study of patients and donors after allogeneic stem cell transplantation. A single record per CDR3 protein comes from TCRdb applying MiXCR to the RT-PCR reads. The sample gives some 150,000 distinct CDR3 sequences, about a third of which show up once; 50% is in the top ten. The sequencing sample was made of blood, either unsorted or a sorted T cell fraction (not recorded which). These receptor sequences come from a human donor who was either an allogeneic HSCT recipient or a stem cell or donor lymphocyte infusion donor (not recorded which). It is not recorded whose cells these are; they may come from a transplant donor.

This clonotype was seen more than once but under ten times. The CDR3 reads CASGLFDQPQHF. CDR3 nucleotide sequence: TGTGCCAGCGGGCTCTTCGATCAGCCCCAGCATTTT. V and J are TRBV9 and TRBJ1-5; D gene unclear. V was cut by 7 bases and J by 5 bases, with 10 bases left in between. CDR1 and CDR2 from the germline V gene are SGDLS and YYNGEE. The CDR3 is 12 residues long.

The rearrangement joins TRBV6-6 to TRBJ2-1; 12 nucleotides align to TRBD2. Germline trimming cut 6 bases from V and 7 bases from J; bases unmatched to any gene: 10. CDR3 length: 16 amino acids. CDR1 and CDR2 from the germline V gene are MNHNY and SVGAGI (reference sequence). CDR3 DNA sequence: TGTGCCAGCAGGTTTCAGACTAGCGGGGGTGGGAATGAGCAGTTCTTC. Its protein is CASRFQTSGGGNEQFF.

This clonotype was seen repeatedly, ten times or more. This chain connects TRBV2 to TRBJ1-5, with D perhaps TRBD1 (5 bases). CDR1 and CDR2 from the germline V gene are SNHLY and FYNNEI. Trimming left V 8 bases short and J 3 bases short, with 23 bases between. The CDR3 extends over 17 amino acids. Written as DNA, the CDR3 is TGTGCCAGCCGGCCGGGACCGAGGGGTATTGCCAATCAGCCCCAGCATTTT. This encodes CASRPGPRGIANQPQHF.

This chain joins TRBV7-2 and TRBJ2-5; either TRBD1 or TRBD2 may supply D (5 bases each). The CDR3 sequence is 15 residues long. Per germline, CDR1 SGHTA and CDR2 FQGNSA. Trimming pared 6 bases from V and 4 bases from J, leaving 18 bases between. Here the CDR3 DNA reads TGTGCCAGCAGTTTCCGCCCTACTAGGGGAGAGACCCAGTACTTC. It translates to CASSFRPTRGETQYF.

The V gene is TRBV3-1, the J gene TRBJ1-5; D not resolved. V shed 0 bases and J shed 2 bases, with 5 bases lying between them. CDR3 length: 14 residues. From germline, CDR1 is LGHDT and CDR2 YNNKEL (reference sequence). The CDR3 DNA follows: TGTGCCAGCAGCCAAGATTATGGCAATCAGCCCCAGCATTTT. Residues: CASSQDYGNQPQHF.

This chain connects TRBV12-3 or TRBV12-4 to TRBJ2-2; tentatively, D is TRBD2 (5 bases). Trimming cost V 3 bases and J 7 bases, with 6 bases left between them. This CDR3 spans 12 amino acids. CDR3 sequence reads: CASSFSVGELFF. In DNA, the CDR3 is TGTGCCAGCAGTTTTAGCGTCGGGGAGCTGTTTTTT.

As regards this clonotype: A junction boundary mismatches the germline segment, possibly from a read error. The chain uses TRBV4-3 and TRBJ1-4; 10 nucleotides line up with TRBD1. This CDR3 comprises 15 residues. CDR1 and CDR2 from the germline V gene are LGHNA and YSLEER. The CDR3 nucleotides read TGCACCAGCAGCCTCCAGGGGACAGGGGATGAAAAACTGTTTTTT. Protein: CTSSLQGTGDEKLFF.

The rearrangement links TRBV12-3 or TRBV12-4 to TRBJ1-2; 8 positions match TRBD1. V lost 11 bases to trimming and J lost 2 bases; unmatched junction nucleotides: 4. The CDR3 loop spans 12 amino acids. The chain's CDR3 is CAARTGNYGYTF. CDR3 coding DNA: TGTGCCGCCAGGACAGGGAACTATGGCTACACCTTC.

The V call is TRBV20-1, the J call TRBJ2-5, with no clear D. Germline assignment: CDR1 DFQATT and CDR2 SNEGSKA (reference sequence). The CDR3 loop spans 14 amino acids. Between the trimmed V and J ends, which lost 6 bases and 4 bases, there was a span of 18 bases. The CDR3 nucleotides are TGCAGTGCCTGGCAGCGAGGCTTAGGAGAGACCCAGTACTTC. Translating it yields CSAWQRGLGETQYF.

The CDR3 is CASSYGGGLKNTEAFF. DNA for the CDR3: TGTGCCAGCAGTTACGGGGGGGGACTTAAGAACACTGAAGCTTTCTTT. V is TRBV6-5 and J is TRBJ1-1; possible D gene TRBD1, 5 bases. CDR1 is MNHEY, CDR2 SVGAGI, per germline. V lost 2 bases and J lost 1, with 14 bases in between. This CDR3 region has 16 residues.

As regards this clonotype: An end of the junction differs from the germline gene, which may be a read error. V gene TRBV7-9 combines with J gene TRBJ2-1; TRBD2 matches 12 bases. Germline V gene lookup returns CDR1 SEHNR and CDR2 FQNEAQ (reference sequence). The CDR3 length is 14 residues. In DNA, the CDR3 is TGTGCCAGCAGCCTAGCGGGGGGGCCTAATGAGCAGTTCTTC. It specifies CASSLAGGPNEQFF.

This clonotype was detected only a few times. The chain carries TRBV7-8 and TRBJ1-4; D gene unclear. The CDR3 consists of 12 residues. Per germline, CDR1 SGHVS and CDR2 FQNEAQ. Deletions cut 7 bases from V and 1 base from J, with 4 bases between. The CDR3 DNA reads TGTGCCAGCACCCAAACTAATGAAAAACTGTTTTTT. Residues: CASTQTNEKLFF.

The chain uses TRBV6-5 and TRBJ2-5, with 8 bases identical to TRBD2. Germline V gives CDR1 MNHEY, CDR2 SVGAGI. J was trimmed by 5 bases and V by 11 bases; bases with no gene match: 10. The CDR3 has 13 amino acids. CDR3 nucleotides: TGTGCCTCCCACGGGGGGGCCCTCGAGACCCAGTACTTC. Its translation: CASHGGALETQYF.

V usage is TRBV15 and J usage is TRBJ1-2, with D unclear. The CDR3 has 14 amino acids. Trimming pared 3 bases from V and 4 bases from J, leaving 12 bases between. CDR1 is LNHNV, CDR2 YYDKDF, per germline (reference sequence). The CDR3 region has the DNA TGTGCCACCAGCAGGGCCAAGAACGGCTATGGCTACACCTTC. Its translation: CATSRAKNGYGYTF.

The chain combines TRBV20-1 with TRBJ2-2, with a tentative D call TRBD2 (6 bases). The CDR3 runs to 13 residues. The V end lost 5 bases, the J end lost 6 bases, and 13 bases lay between the germline ends. Per the germline V gene, CDR1 is DFQATT and CDR2 is SNEGSKA (reference sequence). CDR3 DNA sequence: TGCAGTGCTCCCAATACGGGGGCCGGGGAGCTGTTTTTT. It is translated as CSAPNTGAGELFF.

This rearrangement joins TRBV21-1 to TRBJ1-2. TRBV21-1 corresponds to a pseudogene. This CDR3 has 13 residues. CDR3 DNA sequence: TGTGCCAGCAGCAAAGGAGGAAACTATGGCTACACCTTC. Translation gives CASSKGGNYGYTF.

This clonotype was detected only a few times. The CDR3: CASSLARGARHSGNTIYF. The CDR3 coding sequence is TGTGCCAGCAGTTTAGCGCGGGGGGCGCGACACTCTGGAAACACCATATATTTT. V and J are TRBV12-3 or TRBV12-4 and TRBJ1-3, with TRBD1 as a possible D gene (6 bases). Trimming left V 0 bases short and J 0 bases short, with 15 bases between. The CDR3 runs 18 residues.

The rearrangement joins TRBV7-2 to TRBJ2-2; 7 bases map to TRBD2. CDR3 length: 15 residues. After removal of 6 bases from V and 0 bases from J, the junction contained 4 bases not matched to a gene. From germline, CDR1 is SGHTA and CDR2 FQGNSA. CDR3: CASRGAGANTGELFF. In DNA, the CDR3 is TGTGCCAGCAGGGGCGCGGGGGCGAACACCGGGGAGCTGTTTTTT.

This chain uses TRBV12-3 or TRBV12-4 with TRBJ2-5, with 7 bases lining up with TRBD1. With V trimmed by 6 bases and J by 1 base, 11 bases remained unmatched. The CDR3 covers 16 residues. CDR3 bases: TGTGCCAGCAGGCCGAACAGGGGCTTGGGCCAAGAGACCCAGTACTTC. Encoded protein: CASRPNRGLGQETQYF.